One sample yielded the 18 T cell receptor beta chains listed below, sequenced in a study of regulatory T cells in long-lasting Graves disease. Arm-PCR of CDR3 regions with iRepertoire HTBI primers generated TCR beta libraries. TCRdb used MiXCR to reprocess the multiplex PCR reads, holding one entry per CDR3 protein. The sample includes some 420,000 distinct CDR3 sequences, 20% to 25% seen only once; the top ten take under 15%. Time point noted: persistent/refractory GD, antithyroid drugs over 5 years with positive TRAb. Isolated PBMC RNA provided the starting material for the TCR library. The starting material was peripheral blood mononuclear cells (PBMCs), obtained when the disease was refractory, from a patient treated with antithyroid drugs. These receptors were taken from a female donor with Graves disease.

In this sample, this clonotype turned up many times. The chain employs TRBV7-2 and TRBJ2-7; D perhaps matches TRBD1 (6 bases). Germline-derived CDR1 and CDR2 are SGHTA and FQGNSA. V shed 2 bases and J shed 3 bases, with 11 bases lying between them. CDR3 size: 14 residues. CDR3 sequence reads: CASSLLGQSYEQYF. CDR3 in DNA: TGTGCCAGCAGCTTACTAGGACAGAGCTACGAGCAGTACTTC.

This chain uses TRBV29-1 with TRBJ1-2; 8 nucleotides align to TRBD1. The CDR3 is made up of 16 amino acids. V lost 0 bases, J lost 8 bases, and 14 bases stayed unmatched. Germline lookup yields CDR1 SQVTM and CDR2 ANQGSEA. The CDR3 DNA follows: TGCAGCGTTGAAGATCTTCTTGGCCAGGGGGCGGGAGGCTACACCTTC. Translation gives CSVEDLLGQGAGGYTF.

V is TRBV19 and J is TRBJ2-7; D is ambiguous. Trimming left V 4 bases short and J 2 bases short, with 9 bases between. This CDR3 has 13 amino acids. Germline V lookup: CDR1 LNHDA, CDR2 SQIVND (reference sequence). The CDR3 DNA follows: TGTGCCAGTAGTAAGAGGCCAACCTACGAGCAGTACTTC. Residues: CASSKRPTYEQYF.

The rearrangement uses TRBV12-3 or TRBV12-4 and TRBJ2-3; D may correspond to TRBD1 or TRBD2 (5 bases each). Trimming removed 5 bases at V and 3 bases at J, with 6 bases between. The CDR3 is 12 amino acids. CDR3 protein: CASSEGTDTQYF. The CDR3 DNA sequence: TGTGCCAGCAGTGAGGGGACAGATACGCAGTATTTT.

This clonotype was picked up a small number of times. The gene calls are TRBV10-3 and TRBJ1-4, with D perhaps TRBD1 (5 bases). Germline V CDR1 and CDR2: ENHRY, SYGVKD. The CDR3 covers 13 residues. The ends were cut back, 6 bases at V and 4 bases at J, with 9 bases in the middle. Here the CDR3 DNA reads TGTGCCATCAGGGGGACCCTTAATGAAAAACTGTTTTTT. Its protein is CAIRGTLNEKLFF.

The chain employs TRBV27 and TRBJ1-5; D is possibly TRBD1 (6 bases). The germline V and J ends were trimmed by 11 bases and 6 bases, with 14 bases remaining between them. The germline V gene encodes CDR1 MNHEY and CDR2 SMNVEV (reference sequence). The CDR3 loop spans 12 amino acids. For the CDR3, the DNA is TGTGCCCGCCCCGGGGGGCGTCAGCCCCAGCATTTT. Amino acid sequence: CARPGGRQPQHF.

This clonotype showed up just a few times. The chain employs TRBV6-1 and TRBJ1-1, with 7 nucleotides matching TRBD1. The germline V gene has CDR1 MNHNS and CDR2 SASEGT. Losses at the gene ends were 6 bases for V and 0 bases for J; bases not matched to a gene: 13. The CDR3 is 17 residues long. The CDR3 sequence: CASSPSGGGRMNTEAFF. The DNA for the CDR3 is TGTGCCAGCAGCCCCTCGGGAGGGGGCCGGATGAACACTGAAGCTTTCTTT.

On this clonotype: A much larger clone lies one base from this, so it may be a read error. As the CDR3 is not closed by the conserved phenylalanine or tryptophan, this likely results from a read error. The chain has TRBV5-1 and TRBJ1-1; no reliable D call. V lost 0 bases and J lost 3, with 6 bases in between. CDR3 length: 13 amino acids. The germline CDR1 and CDR2 sequences are SGHRS and YFSETQ. Here the CDR3 reads CASSLEADTEAFS. CDR3 coding DNA: TGCGCCAGCAGCTTGGAGGCAGACACTGAAGCTTTCTCT.

This clonotype was seen repeatedly, ten times or more. The CDR3 DNA is TGTGCCAGCAGTATCGGACTTCTATGGGAGTTCTTC. This translates into CASSIGLLWEFF. The rearrangement uses TRBV12-3 or TRBV12-4 and TRBJ2-1; a weak D match, TRBD2 (5 bases). V was clipped by 5 bases and J by 14 bases, with 16 bases between them. This CDR3 contains 12 residues.

The V call is TRBV28, the J call TRBJ1-6; D is unresolved. Trimming removed 3 bases from V and 1 base from J, with 4 bases in between. This CDR3 comprises 14 residues. Germline V gives CDR1 MDHEN, CDR2 SYDVKM. The CDR3, as DNA: TGTGCCAGCAGTTTCCCGTCCTATAATTCACCCCTCCACTTT. Its translation is CASSFPSYNSPLHF.

This clonotype was recorded many times. V usage is TRBV12-3 or TRBV12-4 and J usage is TRBJ1-2, with unresolved D. Trimming removed 2 bases at V and 7 bases at J, with 8 bases between. The CDR3 consists of 12 residues. CDR3 amino acids: CASSLNFIGYTF. In nucleotides, the CDR3 is TGTGCCAGCAGTTTAAATTTTATTGGCTACACCTTC.

This clonotype has a single count. Given a much more abundant clone one base away, this may be a read error. The chain joins TRBV28 to TRBJ1-5, with D uncertain. The V gene's germline CDR1 is MDHEN and CDR2 SYDVKM. The CDR3 is made up of 16 amino acids. The CDR3 reads CAGSLSPRSSNQPQHF. In DNA, the CDR3 is TGTGCCGGCAGCCTAAGCCCCCGGAGTAGCAATCAGCCCCAGCATTTT.

This clonotype was found a few times. This chain links TRBV5-1 with TRBJ2-7, with D tentatively TRBD1 (5 bases). Trimming took 7 bases from V and 2 from J, leaving 16 bases between them. Germline-derived CDR1 and CDR2 are SGHRS and YFSETQ. The CDR3 is 14 residues long. The CDR3 here is CASQDALGAYEQYF. CDR3 nucleotide sequence: TGCGCCAGCCAGGACGCCCTAGGGGCCTACGAGCAGTACTTC.

This clonotype has only a few counts. This chain uses TRBV5-6 with TRBJ2-5; 12 nucleotides agree with TRBD2. The CDR3 totals 15 residues. CDR1 is SGHDT and CDR2 is YYEEEE in the germline V gene. V shed 3 bases and J 5 bases; nucleotides not matched to a gene: 5. The CDR3 loop is CASSYGLAGQETQYF. In nucleotides, the CDR3 is TGTGCCAGCAGCTACGGACTAGCGGGACAGGAGACCCAGTACTTC.

The chain carries TRBV19 and TRBJ1-2; no clear D. The CDR3 spans 13 residues. V shed 3 bases and J shed 2 bases, with 7 bases lying between them. In germline, CDR1 is LNHDA, CDR2 SQIVND (reference sequence). CDR3 in amino acids: CASSILGNYGYTF. CDR3 DNA: TGTGCCAGTAGTATCTTAGGAAACTATGGCTACACCTTC.

In this sample, this clonotype turned up many times. This chain joins TRBV2 and TRBJ2-2; perhaps TRBD1 as D (6 bases). The CDR3 sequence is 14 residues long. CDR1 is SNHLY, CDR2 FYNNEI, per germline. With 6 bases removed from V and 5 bases from J, the gap between germline ends came to 13 bases. The CDR3: CASSYREGTGELFF. CDR3 DNA: TGTGCCAGCAGCTACAGGGAAGGAACCGGGGAGCTGTTTTTT.

This chain links TRBV19 with TRBJ1-1; 8 bases align to TRBD1. This CDR3 region has 16 residues. V lost 0 bases, J lost 1 base, and 4 bases stayed unmatched. Germline CDR1 and CDR2: LNHDA and SQIVND (reference sequence). In DNA form, the CDR3 reads TGTGCCAGTAGTATAGATAAGACAGGGGAGAACACTGAAGCTTTCTTT. Translation gives CASSIDKTGENTEAFF.

The rearrangement uses TRBV30 and TRBJ2-7; 9 bases are shared with TRBD1. V shed 0 bases, J shed 3 bases, and the junction held 0 bases outside the gene matches. Germline-derived CDR1 and CDR2 are GTSNPN and SVGIG (reference sequence). The CDR3 is made up of 13 amino acids. The CDR3 spells CAWSVDRGYEQYF. CDR3 nucleotide sequence: TGTGCCTGGAGTGTGGACAGGGGCTACGAGCAGTACTTC. Together with reference TRBV30 and TRBJ2-7, the CDR3 gives the full variable domain: SQTIHQWPATLVQPVGSPLSLECTVEGTSNPNLYWYRQAAGRGLQLLFYSVGIGQISSEVPQNLSASRPQDRQFILSSKKLLLSDSGFYLCAWSVDRGYEQYFGPGTRLTVT.